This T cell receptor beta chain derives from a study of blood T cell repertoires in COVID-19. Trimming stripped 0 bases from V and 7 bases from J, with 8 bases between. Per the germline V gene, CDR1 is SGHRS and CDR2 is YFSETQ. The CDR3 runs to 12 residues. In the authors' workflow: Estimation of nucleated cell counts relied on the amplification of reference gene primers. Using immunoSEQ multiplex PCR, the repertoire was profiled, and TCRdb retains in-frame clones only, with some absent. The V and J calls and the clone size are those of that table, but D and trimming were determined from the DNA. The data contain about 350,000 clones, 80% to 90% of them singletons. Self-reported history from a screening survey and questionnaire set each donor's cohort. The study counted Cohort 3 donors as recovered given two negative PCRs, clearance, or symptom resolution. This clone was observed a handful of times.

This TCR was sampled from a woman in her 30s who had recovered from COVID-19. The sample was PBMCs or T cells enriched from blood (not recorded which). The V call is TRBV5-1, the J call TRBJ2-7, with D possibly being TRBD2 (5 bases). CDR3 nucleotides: TGCGCCAGCAGCTTGGACGGGATAGAGCAGTACTTC. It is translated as CASSLDGIEQYF.